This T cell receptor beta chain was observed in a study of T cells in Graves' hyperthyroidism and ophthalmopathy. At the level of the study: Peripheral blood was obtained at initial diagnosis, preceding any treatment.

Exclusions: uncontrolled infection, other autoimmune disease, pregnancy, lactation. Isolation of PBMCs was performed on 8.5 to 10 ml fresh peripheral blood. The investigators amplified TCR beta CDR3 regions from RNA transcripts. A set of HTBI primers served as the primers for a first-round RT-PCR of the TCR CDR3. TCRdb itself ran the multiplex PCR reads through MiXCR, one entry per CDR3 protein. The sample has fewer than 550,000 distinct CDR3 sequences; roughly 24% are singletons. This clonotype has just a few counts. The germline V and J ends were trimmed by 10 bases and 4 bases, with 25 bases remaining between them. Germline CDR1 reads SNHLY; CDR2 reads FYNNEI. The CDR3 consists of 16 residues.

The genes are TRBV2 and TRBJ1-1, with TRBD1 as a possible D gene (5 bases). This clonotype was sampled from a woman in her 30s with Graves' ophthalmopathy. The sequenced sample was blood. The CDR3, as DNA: TGTGCCACCTACCCGCTACTAGGGGATGTCGGCACTGAAGCTTTCTTT. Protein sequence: CATYPLLGDVGTEAFF.